This T cell receptor beta chain was obtained from a study of cytomegalovirus exposure and HLA in healthy donors. Study findings and constraints: Most sequenced TCRs were rare (though some public TCRs occurred in many donors). A few chains tied to CMV proved CMV antigen-specific in vitro.

The PCR ran on 60 Vbeta and 13 Jbeta primers. This table comes from immunoSEQ multiplex PCR, and its TCRdb copy is limited to in-frame clones, with some not included. The sample shows about 150,000 clones, roughly 80% of them seen only once. About this clone: Its antigen is not identified.

This TCR was recovered from a woman aged 40-49 years in good health and CMV-seropositive. Sequences were obtained from PBMCs.

CDR3 loop: CAWSLGQSTDTQYF. The CDR3 nucleotides are TGTGCCTGGAGTCTGGGACAGAGCACAGATACGCAGTATTTT. The V gene is TRBV30, the J gene TRBJ2-3, with TRBD1 matching over 7 bases. With V trimmed by 2 bases and J by 0 bases, 2 bases remained unmatched. Germline CDR1 and CDR2: GTSNPN and SVGIG (reference sequence). The CDR3 is made up of 14 amino acids.